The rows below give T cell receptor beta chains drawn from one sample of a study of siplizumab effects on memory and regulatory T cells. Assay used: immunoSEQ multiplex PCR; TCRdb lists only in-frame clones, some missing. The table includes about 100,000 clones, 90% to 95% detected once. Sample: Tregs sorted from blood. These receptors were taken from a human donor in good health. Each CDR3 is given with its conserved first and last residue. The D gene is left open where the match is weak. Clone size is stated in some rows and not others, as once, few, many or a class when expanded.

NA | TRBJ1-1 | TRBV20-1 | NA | CSASLSGGAFF | TGCAGTGCTAGTTTATCTGGAGGAGCTTTCTTT
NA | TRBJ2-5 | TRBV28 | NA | CASTADSPETQYF | TGTGCCAGCACCGCGGACAGCCCGGAGACCCAGTACTTC
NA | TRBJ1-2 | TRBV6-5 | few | CASSSGRANGYTF | TGTGCCAGCAGCTCAGGCAGGGCGAATGGCTACACCTTC
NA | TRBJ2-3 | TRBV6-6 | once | CASCMGTDTQYF | TGTGCCAGCTGTATGGGTACAGATACGCAGTATTTT
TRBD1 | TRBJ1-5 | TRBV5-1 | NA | CASSAGQKRQVRNQPQHF | TGCGCCAGCAGCGCGGGACAGAAGAGACAGGTTCGCAATCAGCCCCAGCATTTT
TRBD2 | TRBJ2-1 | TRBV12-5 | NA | CASGLVLAGGEQFF | TGTGCTAGTGGTTTGGTACTAGCGGGGGGTGAGCAGTTCTTC
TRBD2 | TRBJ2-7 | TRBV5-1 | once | CASSPMIAGPSYEQYF | TGCGCCAGCAGCCCCATGATAGCGGGGCCCTCCTACGAGCAGTACTTC
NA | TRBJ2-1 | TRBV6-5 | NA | CASSYSTSNEQFF | TGTGCCAGCAGTTACTCCACCTCAAATGAGCAGTTCTTC
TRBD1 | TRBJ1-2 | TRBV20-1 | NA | CRLGTGFGYTF | TGCAGGCTGGGGACAGGCTTTGGCTACACCTTC
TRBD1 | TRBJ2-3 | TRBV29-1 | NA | CSVAGTGGPDTQYF | TGCAGCGTTGCCGGGACAGGGGGGCCAGATACGCAGTATTTT
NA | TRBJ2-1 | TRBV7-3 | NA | CASSLTASWDEQFF | TGTGCCAGCAGCTTAACGGCCAGCTGGGATGAGCAGTTCTTC
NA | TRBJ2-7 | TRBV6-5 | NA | CASSWSGASSYEQYF | TGTGCCAGCAGTTGGTCTGGGGCCAGCTCCTACGAGCAGTACTTC
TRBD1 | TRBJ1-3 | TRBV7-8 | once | CASSLFGQVAGNTIYF | TGTGCCAGCAGCTTGTTCGGACAGGTTGCCGGAAACACCATATATTTT
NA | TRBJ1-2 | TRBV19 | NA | CASSTGLSGYGYTF | TGTGCCAGCTCAACAGGGCTTAGTGGCTATGGCTACACCTTC
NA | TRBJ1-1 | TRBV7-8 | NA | CASSLAGDEAFF | TGTGCCAGCAGCTTAGCGGGGGATGAAGCTTTCTTT
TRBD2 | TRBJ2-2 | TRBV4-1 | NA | CASSLRLAGGTGELFF | TGCGCCAGCAGCCTTAGACTAGCGGGAGGGACCGGGGAGCTGTTTTTT
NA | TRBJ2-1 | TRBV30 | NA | CAWSVLGIYNEQFF | TGTGCCTGGAGTGTACTGGGGATCTACAATGAGCAGTTCTTC
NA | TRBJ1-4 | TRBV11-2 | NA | CASSLEKATNEKLFF | TGTGCCAGCAGCTTAGAAAAAGCAACTAATGAAAAACTGTTTTTT
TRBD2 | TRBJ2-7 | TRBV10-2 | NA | CASSEVPSGMYEQYF | TGCGCCAGCAGTGAGGTACCTAGCGGGATGTACGAGCAGTACTTC
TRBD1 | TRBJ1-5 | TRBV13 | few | CASSLHRGRSNQPQHF | TGTGCCAGCAGCCTCCACAGGGGAAGGAGCAATCAGCCCCAGCATTTT
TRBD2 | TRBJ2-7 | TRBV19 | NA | CASSTRTSGSYEQYF | TGTGCCAGTAGTACCCGGACTAGCGGGAGCTACGAGCAGTACTTC
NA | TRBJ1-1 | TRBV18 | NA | CASSLNTEAFF | TGTGCCAGCTCACTGAACACTGAAGCTTTCTTT
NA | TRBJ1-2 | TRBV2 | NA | CASSLQWGTYGYTF | TGTGCCAGCAGCCTTCAATGGGGGACCTATGGCTACACCTTC
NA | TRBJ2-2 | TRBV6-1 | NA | CASRGDRGVGELFF | TGTGCCAGCAGGGGGGACCGAGGGGTCGGGGAGCTGTTTTTT
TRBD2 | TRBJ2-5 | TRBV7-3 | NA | CASSLYAGGPETQYF | TGTGCCAGCAGCTTATACGCGGGAGGGCCGGAGACCCAGTACTTC
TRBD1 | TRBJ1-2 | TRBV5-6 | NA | CASSRGQGGYGYTF | TGTGCCAGCAGCCGCGGACAGGGAGGCTATGGCTACACCTTC
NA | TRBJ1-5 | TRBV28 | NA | CASSLAGKGNQPQHF | TGTGCCAGCAGTTTGGCAGGGAAGGGCAATCAGCCCCAGCATTTT
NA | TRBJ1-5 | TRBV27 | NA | CASSLSMVSGPPQHF | TGTGCCAGCAGTTTATCGATGGTTTCTGGTCCGCCCCAGCATTTT
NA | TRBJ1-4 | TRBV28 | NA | CASSSPGRGPNEKLFF | TGTGCCAGCAGTTCACCGGGCAGGGGACCTAATGAAAAACTGTTTTTT
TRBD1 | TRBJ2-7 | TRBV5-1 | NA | CASSSQGRMFEQYF | TGCGCCAGCAGCTCACAGGGGAGAATGTTCGAGCAGTACTTC
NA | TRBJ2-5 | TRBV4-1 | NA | CASSQSRDYQETQYF | TGCGCCAGCAGCCAATCCCGGGACTACCAAGAGACCCAGTACTTC
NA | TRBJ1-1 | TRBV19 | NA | CASSSEARAVNTEAFF | TGTGCCAGTAGTTCAGAGGCCAGGGCCGTGAACACTGAAGCTTTCTTT
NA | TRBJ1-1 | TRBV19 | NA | CASVTAREAFF | TGTGCCAGTGTGACAGCCCGTGAAGCTTTCTTT
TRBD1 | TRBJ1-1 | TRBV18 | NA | CASSPVGQGTLLFDTEAFF | TGTGCCAGCTCACCGGTAGGACAGGGGACTTTGTTATTCGACACTGAAGCTTTCTTT
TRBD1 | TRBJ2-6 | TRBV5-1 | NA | CASSLGQGFSGANVLTF | TGCGCCAGCAGCTTAGGACAGGGATTCTCTGGGGCCAACGTCCTGACTTTC
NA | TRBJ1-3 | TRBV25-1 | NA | CASSALGSPGTGNTIYF | TGTGCCAGCAGTGCCCTAGGGTCGCCAGGGACTGGAAACACCATATATTTT
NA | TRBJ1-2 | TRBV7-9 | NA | CASSINRDYGYTF | TGTGCCAGCAGTATAAACAGGGACTATGGCTACACCTTC
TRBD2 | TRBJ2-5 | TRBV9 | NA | CASSVGTSGSYVKETQYF | TGTGCCAGCAGCGTAGGGACTAGCGGGAGTTACGTCAAAGAGACCCAGTACTTC
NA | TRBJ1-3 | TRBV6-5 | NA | CASQTGGDAGNTIYF | TGTGCCAGCCAAACCGGAGGGGATGCTGGAAACACCATATATTTT
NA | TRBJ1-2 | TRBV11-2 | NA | CASSQPQGRARGYGYTF | TGTGCCAGCAGTCAACCCCAGGGTAGGGCCAGGGGCTATGGCTACACCTTC